This TCR beta chain was observed in a study of blood T cell repertoires in COVID-19. This CDR3 has 14 residues. TCRdb's table, derived via immunoSEQ multiplex PCR, lists solely in-frame clones and lacks some. Among roughly 350,000 clones, more than 70% were seen once, and the ten largest hold roughly a tenth. The chain is built from TRBV21-1 and TRBJ1-1; TRBD1 is the table's D call, not checked against the DNA. TRBV21-1 is a pseudogene. The specimen was peripheral blood. The TCR was taken from a woman aged 30 to 39 with COVID-19, enrolled during active disease. In nucleotides, the CDR3 is TGTGCCAGCAGCAAAGGGGGCGCGAACACTGAAGCTTTCTTT. As protein: CASSKGGANTEAFF.